The 7 T cell receptor beta chains given below trace back to one sample, sequenced in a study of blood T cell repertoires in COVID-19. Method: immunoSEQ multiplex PCR; TCRdb's copy keeps in-frame clones and lacks some. The table records 30,000 to 40,000 clones, about 91% of them present only once. Sequenced: peripheral blood. All receptors come from a woman aged 80 or over with acute or convalescent COVID-19.

The gene calls are TRBV5-1 and TRBJ2-1; tentative D call: TRBD1 (6 bases). CDR1 is SGHRS, CDR2 YFSETQ, per germline. There are 16 residues in the CDR3. V was cut by 3 bases and J by 5 bases, with 18 bases left in between. CDR3 residues: CASSSFEGVWNNEQFF. The DNA of the CDR3 is TGCGCCAGCAGCTCCTTTGAGGGGGTCTGGAACAATGAGCAGTTCTTC.

J is TRBJ1-2 and V is TRBV28; the D gene is possibly TRBD1 (6 bases). This CDR3 spans 15 amino acids. The V gene lost 5 bases and the J gene lost 0 bases, with 13 bases spanning the gap. From germline, CDR1 is MDHEN and CDR2 SYDVKM. The CDR3 spells CASSDSGAANYGYTF. The CDR3 DNA follows: TGTGCCAGCAGTGATTCAGGGGCCGCTAACTATGGCTACACCTTC.

The chain uses TRBV3-1 (or the pseudogene TRBV3-2) and TRBJ2-1, with a weak D call TRBD1 (6 bases). The CDR3 is 15 residues long. Per the germline V gene, CDR1 is LGHDT and CDR2 is YNNKEL (reference sequence). V was clipped by 6 bases and J by 2 bases, with 14 bases between them. This CDR3 reads CASSLRDIPYNEQFF. DNA for the CDR3: TGTGCCAGCAGTCTCCGGGACATCCCCTACAATGAGCAGTTCTTC.

The chain uses TRBV24-1 and TRBJ1-1; possibly TRBD1 for D (5 bases). The CDR3 covers 21 residues. CDR1 is KGHDR and CDR2 is SFDVKD in the germline V gene. V was clipped by 1 base and J by 0 bases, with 26 bases between them. The CDR3 nucleotides read TGTGCCACCAGTGATTTCCCAACCTTGCAAGGGGCGAAGAGAATGAACACTGAAGCTTTCTTT. It translates to CATSDFPTLQGAKRMNTEAFF.

The rearrangement links TRBV4-1 to TRBJ1-2, with TRBD1 matching over 7 bases. After removal of 1 base from V and 4 bases from J, the junction contained 9 bases not matched to a gene. The CDR3 has 16 residues. Germline-derived CDR1 and CDR2 are MGHRA and YSYEKL. The CDR3 bases are TGCGCCAGCAGCCAAGCGTGGACAGGAAGAAGCTATGGCTACACCTTC. It yields the protein CASSQAWTGRSYGYTF.

This clone was recorded only once. The chain is built from TRBV19 and TRBJ2-3; no clear D. The length of the CDR3 is 13 residues. The V gene lost 6 bases and the J gene lost 1 base, with 8 bases spanning the gap. Germline assignment: CDR1 LNHDA and CDR2 SQIVND (reference sequence). CDR3 sequence (DNA): TGTGCCAGTAGCCTACCCGGCACAGATACGCAGTATTTT. Translating it yields CASSLPGTDTQYF. Supplemented by reference TRBV19 and TRBJ2-3, the full variable domain reads DGGITQSPKYLFRKEGQNVTLSCEQNLNHDAMYWYRQDPGQGLRLIYYSQIVNDFQKGDIAEGYSVSREKKESFPLTVTSAQKNPTAFYLCASSLPGTDTQYFGPGTRLTVL.

Only one count was recorded for this clone. The chain employs TRBV3-1 (or the pseudogene TRBV3-2) and TRBJ2-3, with 7 bases fitting TRBD2. CDR1 and CDR2 from the germline V gene are LGHDT and YNNKEL (reference sequence). V was clipped by 2 bases and J by 2 bases; unmatched bases: 10. The CDR3 totals 17 residues. The CDR3 DNA reads TGTGCCAGCAGCCAAAGCGGGGCCAGAGCCTTCACAGATACGCAGTATTTT. Protein: CASSQSGARAFTDTQYF.